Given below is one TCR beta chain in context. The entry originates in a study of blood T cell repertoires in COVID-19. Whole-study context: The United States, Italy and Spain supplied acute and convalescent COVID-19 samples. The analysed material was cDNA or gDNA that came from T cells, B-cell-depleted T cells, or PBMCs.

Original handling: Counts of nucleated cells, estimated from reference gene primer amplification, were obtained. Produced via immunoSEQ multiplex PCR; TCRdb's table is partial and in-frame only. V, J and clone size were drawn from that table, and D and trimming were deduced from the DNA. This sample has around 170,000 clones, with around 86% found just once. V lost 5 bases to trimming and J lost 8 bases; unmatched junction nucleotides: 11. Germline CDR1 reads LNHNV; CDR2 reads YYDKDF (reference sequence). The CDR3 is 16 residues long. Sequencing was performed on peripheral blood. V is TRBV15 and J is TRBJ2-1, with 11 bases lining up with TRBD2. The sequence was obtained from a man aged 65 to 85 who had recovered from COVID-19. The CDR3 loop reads CATSPLAGGPNHEQFF. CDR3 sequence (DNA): TGTGCCACCAGCCCCTTAGCGGGAGGGCCAAATCATGAGCAGTTCTTC.